These 14 T cell receptor beta chains originate from one sample sequenced in a study of cytomegalovirus exposure and HLA in healthy donors. Sequenced by immunoSEQ multiplex PCR; TCRdb stores in-frame clones only, minus some. Here the sample spans 100,000 to 150,000 clones, 85% to 90% being singletons. Sequences were obtained from PBMCs. All receptors derive from a man aged 25 to 45 in good health and CMV-seronegative.

This clone was recorded only once. The genes are TRBV6-5 and TRBJ2-3; TRBD2 is a possible D gene (6 bases). The V end lost 0 bases, the J end lost 3 bases, and 13 bases lay between the germline ends. The CDR3 is 16 residues long. Germline V gene sequence: CDR1 MNHEY, CDR2 SVGAGI. This CDR3 reads CASSYSWGGETDTQYF. In DNA, the CDR3 is TGTGCCAGCAGTTACTCGTGGGGCGGGGAGACAGATACGCAGTATTTT.

This clone was detected ten times or more. The gene calls are TRBV6-4 and TRBJ2-3; 8 bases fit TRBD2. Germline lookup yields CDR1 MRHNA and CDR2 SNTAGT. V dropped 3 bases and J dropped 1; count of bases not matched to a gene: 3. CDR3 length: 15 residues. The CDR3 here is CASSEEAGGTDTQYF. Written as DNA, the CDR3 is TGTGCCAGCAGTGAAGAAGCGGGGGGCACAGATACGCAGTATTTT.

This chain links TRBV11-2 with TRBJ2-7; perhaps TRBD2 as D (6 bases). Trimming removed 1 base at V and 3 bases at J, with 13 bases between. Germline V CDR1 and CDR2: SGHAT, FQNNGV. The CDR3 loop spans 15 amino acids. The CDR3 loop reads CASSLVGRENYEQYF. CDR3 in DNA: TGTGCCAGCAGCTTAGTAGGACGGGAGAACTACGAGCAGTACTTC.

This clone was seen only a few times. V usage is TRBV2 and J usage is TRBJ1-2; D ambiguous. Germline-derived CDR1 and CDR2 are SNHLY and FYNNEI. Trimming took off 10 bases at V and 8 bases at J, with 17 bases between the two ends. The CDR3 totals 12 residues. The CDR3 sequence is CATSSEGRGYTF. The CDR3, as DNA: TGTGCCACGAGCAGTGAGGGCCGGGGCTACACCTTC. Full variable domain (outside the CDR3, taken from reference TRBV2 and TRBJ1-2): EPEVTQTPSHQVTQMGQEVILRCVPISNHLYFYWYRQILGQKVEFLVSFYNNEISEKSEIFDDQFSVERPDGSNFTLKIRSTKLEDSAMYFCATSSEGRGYTFGSGTRLTVV.

The chain has TRBV28 and TRBJ2-3; TRBD2 matches at 10 bases. V trimming: 2 bases; J trimming: 2 bases; junction bases outside the gene matches: 7. This CDR3 is built from 17 residues. Germline V lookup: CDR1 MDHEN, CDR2 SYDVKM. The DNA for the CDR3 is TGTGCCAGCAGTTTACTCCGGACTAGCGGAATCACAGATACGCAGTATTTT. Protein sequence: CASSLLRTSGITDTQYF.

The chain joins TRBV19 to TRBJ2-5; 11 nucleotides agree with TRBD2. V was clipped by 1 base and J by 2 bases; unmatched bases: 3. CDR1 is LNHDA and CDR2 is SQIVND in the germline V gene (reference sequence). This CDR3 contains 16 residues. The CDR3 loop is CASSIGLAGPQETQYF. CDR3 coding DNA: TGTGCCAGTAGTATAGGACTAGCGGGGCCACAAGAGACCCAGTACTTC.

V is TRBV7-2 and J is TRBJ1-5; 7 nucleotides line up with TRBD1. The V and J ends lost 0 bases and 7 bases, in that order; junction bases with no gene match: 6. The CDR3 sequence is 15 residues long. In germline, CDR1 is SGHTA, CDR2 FQGNSA. This CDR3 is CASSLAGTALQPQHF. CDR3 DNA: TGTGCCAGCAGCTTAGCGGGGACAGCCCTCCAGCCCCAGCATTTT.

The CDR3 sequence is CASSPSPYSNQPQHF. CDR3 coding DNA: TGTGCCAGCTCACCTTCCCCTTATAGCAATCAGCCCCAGCATTTT. V usage is TRBV18 and J usage is TRBJ1-5, with D unresolved. This CDR3 is 15 amino acids long. Trimming stripped 3 bases from V and 0 bases from J, with 9 bases between. Germline CDR1 and CDR2: KGHSH and LQKENI.

V and J are TRBV11-2 and TRBJ2-2, with 9 bases that match TRBD2. The CDR3 has 16 residues. Looked up from germline, CDR1 is SGHAT and CDR2 is FQNNGV. The V gene end was trimmed by 5 bases and the J gene end by 3 bases; junction bases not matched to a gene: 7. The CDR3 sequence is CASSPISGGHTGELFF. The CDR3 nucleotides are TGTGCCAGCAGCCCAATTAGCGGGGGTCACACCGGGGAGCTGTTTTTT.

This clone was seen more than once but under ten times. At one end the junction does not follow the germline gene, possibly because of a read error. The V and J genes are TRBV27 and TRBJ2-7, with TRBD1 as a possible D gene (5 bases). CDR1 and CDR2 (germline): MNHEY, SMNVEV (reference sequence). The CDR3 sequence is 13 residues long. This CDR3 is CASSAQQGGGQNF. The CDR3 bases are TGTGCCAGCAGTGCCCAGCAGGGCGGCGGTCAAAACTTC.

This chain connects TRBV10-1 to TRBJ2-7, with 9 bases that match TRBD1. Germline assignment: CDR1 WNHNN and CDR2 SYGVQD (reference sequence). The CDR3 is made up of 14 amino acids. V gave up 5 bases and J gave up 2 bases; unmatched junction bases: 4. CDR3 protein: CASSRTGAAYEQYF. CDR3 DNA: TGCGCCAGCAGTAGGACAGGGGCTGCCTACGAGCAGTACTTC.

There are a few counts of this clone. V and J are TRBV7-2 and TRBJ2-5; 7 nucleotides agree with TRBD2. The CDR3 length is 18 residues. CDR1 is SGHTA, CDR2 FQGNSA, per germline. Trimming cost V 5 bases and J 10 bases; bases outside gene matches: 25. The CDR3 sequence: CASSAQRYGGGANWDQYF. In DNA form, the CDR3 reads TGTGCCAGCAGCGCCCAGAGGTATGGCGGGGGAGCCAATTGGGACCAGTACTTC.

The chain is built from TRBV28 and TRBJ2-3, with 8 bases lining up with TRBD1. There are 15 residues in the CDR3. V shed 5 bases, J shed 4 bases, and the junction held 8 bases outside the gene matches. From germline, CDR1 is MDHEN and CDR2 SYDVKM. CDR3 protein: CASSPTGGLADTQYF. The CDR3 DNA sequence: TGTGCCAGCAGTCCAACAGGGGGTCTCGCAGATACGCAGTATTTT.

The chain recombines TRBV28 with TRBJ1-6; tentatively, D is TRBD1 (6 bases). Per the germline V gene, CDR1 is MDHEN and CDR2 is SYDVKM. CDR3 size: 14 residues. V shed 3 bases and J shed 8 bases, with 11 bases lying between them. CDR3 amino acids: CASSFRGQYSPLHF. For the CDR3, the DNA is TGTGCCAGCAGTTTTCGCGGACAGTATTCACCCCTCCACTTT.